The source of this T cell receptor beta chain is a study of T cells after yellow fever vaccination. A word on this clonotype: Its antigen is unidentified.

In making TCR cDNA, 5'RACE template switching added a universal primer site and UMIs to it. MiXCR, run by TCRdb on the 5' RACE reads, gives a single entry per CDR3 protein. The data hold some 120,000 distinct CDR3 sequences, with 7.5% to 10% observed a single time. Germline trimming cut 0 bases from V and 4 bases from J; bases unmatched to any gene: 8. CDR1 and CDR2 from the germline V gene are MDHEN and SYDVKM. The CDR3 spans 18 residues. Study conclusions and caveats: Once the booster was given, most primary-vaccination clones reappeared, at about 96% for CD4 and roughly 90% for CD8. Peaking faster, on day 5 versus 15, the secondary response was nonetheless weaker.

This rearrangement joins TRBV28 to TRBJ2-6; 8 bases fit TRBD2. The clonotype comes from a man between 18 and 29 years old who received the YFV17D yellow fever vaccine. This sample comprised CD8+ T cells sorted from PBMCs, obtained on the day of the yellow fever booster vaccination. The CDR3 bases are TGTGCCAGCAGTTTATGGGCTTCGGGGGGGCTAGGGGCCAACGTCCTGACTTTC. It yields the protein CASSLWASGGLGANVLTF. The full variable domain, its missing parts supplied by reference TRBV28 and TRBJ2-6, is DVKVTQSSRYLVKRTGEKVFLECVQDMDHENMFWYRQDPGLGLRLIYFSYDVKMKEKGDIPEGYSVSREKKERFSLILESASTNQTSMYLCASSLWASGGLGANVLTFGAGSRLTVL.